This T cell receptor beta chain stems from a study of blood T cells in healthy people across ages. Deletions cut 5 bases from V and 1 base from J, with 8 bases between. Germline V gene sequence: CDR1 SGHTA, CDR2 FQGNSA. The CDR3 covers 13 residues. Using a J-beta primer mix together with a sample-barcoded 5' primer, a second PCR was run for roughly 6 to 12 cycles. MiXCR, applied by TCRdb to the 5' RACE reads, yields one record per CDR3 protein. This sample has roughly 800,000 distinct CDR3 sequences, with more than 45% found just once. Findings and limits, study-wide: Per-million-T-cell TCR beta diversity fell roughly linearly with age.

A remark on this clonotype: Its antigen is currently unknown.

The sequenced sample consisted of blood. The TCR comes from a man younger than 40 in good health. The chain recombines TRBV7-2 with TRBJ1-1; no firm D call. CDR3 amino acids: CASSPMRNTEAFF. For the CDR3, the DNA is TGTGCCAGCAGCCCCATGAGGAACACTGAAGCTTTCTTT.